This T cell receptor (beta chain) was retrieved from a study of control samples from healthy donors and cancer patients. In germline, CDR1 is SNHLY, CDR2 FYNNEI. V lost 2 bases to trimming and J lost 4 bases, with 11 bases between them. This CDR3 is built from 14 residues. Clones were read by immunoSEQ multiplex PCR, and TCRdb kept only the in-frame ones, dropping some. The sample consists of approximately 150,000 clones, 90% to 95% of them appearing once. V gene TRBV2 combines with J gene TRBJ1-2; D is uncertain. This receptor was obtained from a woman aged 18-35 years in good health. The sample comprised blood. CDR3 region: CASSETVGSYGYTF. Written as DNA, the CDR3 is TGTGCCAGCAGTGAAACAGTGGGTAGCTATGGCTACACCTTC.